The T cell receptor (beta chain) under discussion was sequenced for a study of blood T cell repertoires in COVID-19. Overall study context: Whether acute or convalescent, the COVID-19 samples came from the United States, Italy and Spain. Sample material is recorded as cDNA or gDNA derived from T cells, B-cell-depleted T cells, or PBMCs.

The ends lost 4 bases at V and 6 bases at J; junction bases unmatched: 6. CDR1 and CDR2 from the germline V gene are LGHDT and YNNKEL (reference sequence). CDR3 size: 14 residues. Per the study methods: Amplification of reference gene primers provided the estimated nucleated cell counts. Clones were read by immunoSEQ multiplex PCR, and TCRdb kept only the in-frame ones, dropping some. V and J calls plus clone size are reproduced from that table; the DNA served to infer D and trimming. Among around 80,000 clones, 70% to 90% were seen once, and the ten largest hold more than 4.5%. This rearrangement joins TRBV3-1 (or the pseudogene TRBV3-2) to TRBJ2-7, with TRBD2 matching 10 bases. The sequenced sample was peripheral blood. The clonotype originates from a woman older than 75 with acute or convalescent COVID-19. CDR3 loop: CASSPLAGVSEQYF. For the CDR3, the DNA is TGTGCCAGCAGCCCGCTAGCGGGAGTTAGCGAGCAGTACTTC.